Listed below are T cell receptor beta chains from one sample, sequenced in a study of T-cell reconstitution after alpha-beta-depleted transplantation in children. TCRdb recomputed calls from the PCR reads with MiXCR, one row per CDR3 protein. The table lists around 490,000 distinct CDR3 sequences, about an eighth of them singletons. The input for sequencing was PBMCs, mostly from graft donor cells, taken 180 days after TCRalphabeta/CD19-depleted stem cell transplant. These receptor sequences come from a female patient aged 2-9 years who had a stem cell transplant for aplastic anemia, so the T cells may come from the graft donor. CDR3s include the opening cysteine and the closing phenylalanine or tryptophan. Each record gives: J gene, D gene, V gene, clone size, CDR3 protein, CDR3 DNA. D genes are given only for firm matches. Rows give clone size only sometimes, using once, few, many, or a class for an expanded clone.

>TRBJ1-1|TRBD1|TRBV7-2|NA
CASSVGTGGSAEAFF
TGTGCCAGCAGCGTGGGGACAGGGGGCTCCGCTGAAGCTTTCTTT
>TRBJ2-3|NA|TRBV12-3/TRBV12-4|NA
CASSPRQAKDTQYF
TGTGCCAGCAGCCCTAGACAGGCCAAGGATACGCAGTATTTT
>TRBJ2-1|TRBD2|TRBV15|NA
CATSRDRTSGTYNEQFF
TGTGCCACCAGCAGAGATCGGACTAGCGGGACCTACAATGAGCAGTTCTTC
>TRBJ2-2|NA|TRBV24-1|few
CATSDLGGNPNTGELFF
TGTGCCACCAGTGATTTGGGCGGAAACCCGAACACCGGGGAGCTGTTTTTT
>TRBJ2-1|NA|TRBV9|few
CASSVFHSPGNEQFF
TGTGCCAGCAGCGTGTTCCACTCGCCGGGCAATGAGCAGTTCTTC
>TRBJ1-4|TRBD1|TRBV11-2|NA
CASSPQQGGRATNEKLFF
TGTGCCAGCAGCCCTCAACAGGGGGGGCGAGCAACTAATGAAAAACTGTTTTTT
>TRBJ2-2|NA|TRBV2|few
CASLQGTFSTGELFF
TGTGCCAGCCTCCAGGGAACATTTAGCACCGGGGAGCTGTTTTTT
>TRBJ2-5|TRBD1|TRBV4-3|NA
CASSQRTGRFGETQYF
TGCGCCAGCAGCCAGCGGACAGGGCGTTTCGGAGAGACCCAGTACTTC
>TRBJ2-7|TRBD2|TRBV2|NA
CASRDLAGEDYEQYF
TGTGCCAGCAGGGACCTAGCGGGAGAGGATTACGAGCAGTACTTC
>TRBJ2-7|TRBD1|TRBV20-1|NA
CSAWGQGNSVSNYEQYF
TGCAGTGCTTGGGGACAGGGAAATAGTGTCTCCAACTACGAGCAGTACTTC
>TRBJ2-2|NA|TRBV5-1|few
CASSPVRQNTGELFF
TGCGCCAGCAGCCCCGTGAGGCAGAACACCGGGGAGCTGTTTTTT
>TRBJ2-7|NA|TRBV11-3|NA
CASSLGSNTYEQYF
TGTGCCAGCAGCTTAGGCTCGAATACCTACGAGCAGTACTTC
>TRBJ2-3|NA|TRBV5-1|many
CASSSRLGTDTQYF
TGCGCCAGCAGCTCAAGACTCGGGACAGATACGCAGTATTTT
>TRBJ1-4|NA|TRBV4-2|many
CASSQEPNLRLEKLFF
TGTGCCAGCAGCCAGGAACCGAACCTACGTCTTGAAAAACTGTTTTTT
>TRBJ2-1|NA|TRBV13|NA
CASSLAGDKSNEQFF
TGTGCCAGCAGCTTAGCCGGGGACAAATCCAATGAGCAGTTCTTC
>TRBJ2-1|TRBD1|TRBV6-5|few
CASSLGNSDRGGQFF
TGTGCCAGCAGTTTGGGAAACTCGGACAGGGGAGGGCAGTTCTTC
>TRBJ2-3|NA|TRBV9|few
CASSPTPSAYTDTQYF
TGTGCCAGCAGCCCCACGCCTAGCGCGTACACAGATACGCAGTATTTT
>TRBJ2-7|NA|TRBV20-1|NA
CSAPKAGHEQYF
TGCAGTGCTCCCAAGGCCGGACACGAGCAGTACTTC
>TRBJ1-5|TRBD1|TRBV7-2|NA
CASSFDRGRNQPQHF
TGTGCCAGCAGCTTCGACAGGGGTCGCAATCAGCCCCAGCATTTT
>TRBJ1-2|NA|TRBV30|NA
CAWSVLGRGGYGYTF
TGTGCCTGGAGTGTACTCGGCAGGGGCGGCTATGGCTACACCTTC
>TRBJ2-4|NA|TRBV9|NA
CASSERAAGAKNIQYF
TGTGCCAGCAGCGAACGGGCAGCAGGGGCCAAAAACATTCAGTACTTC
>TRBJ2-1|TRBD2|TRBV20-1|NA
CSARAGGLAVNNEQFF
TGCAGTGCTAGAGCGGGGGGACTAGCGGTAAACAATGAGCAGTTCTTC
>TRBJ1-2|NA|TRBV27|NA
CASSLSGTLGGYTF
TGTGCCAGCAGTTTATCCGGGACACTTGGTGGCTACACCTTC
>TRBJ1-4|NA|TRBV29-1|few
CSVARAVREKLFF
TGCAGCGTTGCTCGAGCGGTACGTGAAAAACTGTTTTTT
>TRBJ2-2|TRBD1|TRBV12-3/TRBV12-4|few
CASSLLIGTGKSAGELFF
TGTGCCAGCAGCTTGTTAATTGGGACAGGGAAGTCGGCCGGGGAGCTGTTTTTT
>TRBJ2-7|NA|TRBV28|NA
CASRRDPTTPQYF
TGTGCCAGCAGACGGGACCCAACTACTCCGCAGTACTTC
>TRBJ2-1|NA|TRBV3-1|many
CASSQDATNSYNEQFF
TGTGCCAGCAGCCAAGATGCGACAAACTCCTACAATGAGCAGTTCTTC
>TRBJ2-1|TRBD2|TRBV20-1|few
CSARVVAGGMDKGHNEQFF
TGCAGTGCTAGAGTGGTAGCGGGAGGGATGGATAAGGGACACAATGAGCAGTTCTTC
>TRBJ2-2|TRBD1|TRBV4-2|few
CASSQEGHRGGVTGELFF
TGTGCCAGCAGCCAAGAGGGCCACAGGGGTGGAGTCACCGGGGAGCTGTTTTTT
>TRBJ1-2|NA|TRBV9|few
CASSVGQTLNYGYTF
TGTGCCAGCAGCGTCGGACAGACATTAAACTATGGCTACACCTTC
>TRBJ2-1|TRBD2|TRBV28|NA
CASSSGGERNEQFF
TGTGCCAGCAGCTCCGGGGGGGAGAGGAATGAGCAGTTCTTC
>TRBJ1-4|TRBD1|TRBV12-3/TRBV12-4|NA
CASREDRENEKLFF
TGTGCCAGCAGGGAGGACAGGGAGAATGAAAAACTGTTTTTT
>TRBJ2-2|TRBD2|TRBV12-3/TRBV12-4|few
CASSPWLAGGGTGELFF
TGTGCCAGCAGCCCCTGGTTGGCGGGAGGGGGCACCGGGGAGCTGTTTTTT
>TRBJ2-1|NA|TRBV11-2|few
CASSGAQTDYNEQFF
TGTGCCAGCAGTGGAGCGCAAACTGACTACAATGAGCAGTTCTTC
>TRBJ2-3|NA|TRBV7-6|few
CASSFTGTGRGGPDTQYF
TGTGCCAGCAGCTTTACCGGGACAGGAAGGGGGGGGCCAGATACGCAGTATTTT
>TRBJ2-7|NA|TRBV6-5|NA
CASSYRDLSSYEQYF
TGTGCCAGCAGTTATAGGGACTTGAGCTCCTACGAGCAGTACTTC
>TRBJ2-5|NA|TRBV12-3/TRBV12-4|many
CASSLRDGQETQYF
TGTGCCAGCAGTTTGAGGGACGGGCAAGAGACCCAGTACTTC
>TRBJ2-1|TRBD2|TRBV4-3|NA
CASSRKNSGRIYNEQFF
TGCGCCAGCAGCCGGAAGAATAGCGGGAGGATATACAATGAGCAGTTCTTC
>TRBJ2-1|NA|TRBV27|many
CASSLSTGYNEQFF
TGTGCCAGCAGTTTATCGACCGGATACAATGAGCAGTTCTTC
>TRBJ1-2|NA|TRBV7-9|NA
CASSHLQERGYTF
TGTGCCAGCAGCCACTTACAGGAGCGAGGCTACACCTTC
>TRBJ2-2|NA|TRBV24-1|NA
CATSNDRPFNTGELFF
TGTGCCACCAGTAATGACAGGCCTTTTAACACCGGGGAGCTGTTTTTT
>TRBJ2-1|TRBD2|TRBV5-1|few
CASSFGASGHNEQFF
TGCGCCAGCAGCTTCGGGGCTAGCGGCCACAATGAGCAGTTCTTC
>TRBJ1-2|NA|TRBV15|NA
CATSRGADNYGYTF
TGTGCCACCAGCAGAGGTGCAGATAACTATGGCTACACCTTC
>TRBJ1-1|NA|TRBV21-1|NA
CASSSGTGGGDTEAFF
TGTGCCAGCAGCAGCGGGACAGGGGGCGGGGACACTGAAGCTTTCTTT
>TRBJ2-1|TRBD2|TRBV27|NA
CASRPHLASGVYEQFF
TGTGCCAGCAGGCCCCACTTGGCTAGCGGGGTCTATGAGCAGTTCTTC
>TRBJ2-7|NA|TRBV12-3/TRBV12-4|many
CASRLTGSYEQYF
TGTGCCAGCAGGCTCACAGGGAGCTACGAGCAGTACTTC
>TRBJ2-5|NA|TRBV29-1|many
CSVRGGVYQETQYF
TGCAGCGTTCGCGGGGGCGTTTACCAAGAGACCCAGTACTTC
>TRBJ1-2|NA|TRBV2|few
CASSRETLYYGYTF
TGTGCCAGCAGCCGGGAGACCCTCTATTATGGCTACACCTTC
>TRBJ2-2|TRBD1|TRBV20-1|few
CSAREGPGGAGELFF
TGCAGTGCTAGAGAAGGACCAGGGGGCGCCGGGGAGCTGTTTTTT
>TRBJ2-2|NA|TRBV5-5|many
CASSLKTGGNTGELFF
TGTGCCAGCAGCTTGAAGACAGGTGGAAACACCGGGGAGCTGTTTTTT
>TRBJ1-1|TRBD1|TRBV5-1|NA
CATGQAPNTEAFF
TGCGCAACGGGACAGGCGCCGAACACTGAAGCTTTCTTT
>TRBJ1-6|TRBD1|TRBV7-2|NA
CASSSQGAPLHF
TGTGCCAGCAGTTCTCAGGGGGCACCCCTCCACTTT
>TRBJ2-4|TRBD1|TRBV7-2|few
CASSEDRGPAKNIQYF
TGTGCCAGCAGCGAGGACAGGGGGCCGGCCAAAAACATTCAGTACTTC
>TRBJ2-2|TRBD2|TRBV20-1|NA
CSARASGRNTGELFF
TGCAGTGCTAGAGCCAGCGGGAGGAACACCGGGGAGCTGTTTTTT
>TRBJ2-3|TRBD2|TRBV28|NA
CASSSAGVLTDTQYF
TGTGCCAGCAGTTCAGCGGGAGTCCTGACAGATACGCAGTATTTT
>TRBJ1-2|NA|TRBV12-3/TRBV12-4|few
CASSLFGNYGYTF
TGTGCCAGCAGTTTATTTGGGAACTATGGCTACACCTTC
>TRBJ2-3|NA|TRBV29-1|NA
CSVDRTSMSTDTQYF
TGCAGCGTTGACCGGACAAGCATGAGCACAGATACGCAGTATTTT